The rows below give T cell receptor beta chains drawn from one sample of a study of T cell responses to AZD1222 COVID-19 vaccine. TCRdb's table, derived via immunoSEQ multiplex PCR, lists solely in-frame clones and lacks some. Found here are 96,000 or so clones, 90% of them singletons; the top ten hold roughly 26%. The sample was peripheral blood, taken on day 0 of AZD1222 vaccination. The receptors here all came from an adult in good health. Both conserved end residues are part of each CDR3. A D gene is named only where the DNA matches it firmly. Expanded clones are given a class, and other clones once, few, many or no size at all.

V gene	J gene	D gene	clone size	CDR3 protein	CDR3 DNA
TRBV6-5	TRBJ2-7	TRBD2	.	CASKSLAGASYEQYF	TGTGCCAGCAAGAGTCTAGCGGGGGCCTCCTACGAGCAGTACTTC
TRBV2	TRBJ2-7	TRBD2	.	CASSEALVTAGGYEQYF	TGTGCCAGCAGTGAAGCGCTTGTCACGGCGGGGGGCTACGAGCAGTACTTC
TRBV7-2	TRBJ2-1	TRBD2	once	CASSSSGSLYNEQFF	TGTGCCAGCAGCTCTAGCGGCTCCTTATACAATGAGCAGTTCTTC
TRBV9	TRBJ2-2	.	.	CASSPDSTGELFF	TGTGCCAGCAGCCCAGACAGCACCGGGGAGCTGTTTTTT
TRBV10-3	TRBJ2-4	.	.	CAISDSTKNIQYF	TGTGCCATCAGTGACAGTACCAAAAACATTCAGTACTTC
TRBV4-3	TRBJ1-3	.	.	CASSSRISGNTIYF	TGCGCCAGCAGCTCCCGCATCTCTGGAAACACCATATATTTT
TRBV4-3	TRBJ2-7	.	.	CASSQGTTSSYEQYF	TGCGCCAGCAGCCAAGGGACCACGAGCTCCTACGAGCAGTACTTC
TRBV7-6	TRBJ1-6	TRBD1	once	CASSRQGVDSPLHF	TGTGCCAGCAGCCGACAGGGGGTGGATTCACCCCTCCACTTT
TRBV19	TRBJ2-7	TRBD1	.	CASSLVSGDRGYEQYF	TGTGCCAGTAGTTTAGTCTCGGGGGACAGGGGGTACGAGCAGTACTTC
TRBV28	TRBJ1-5	.	.	CASSGVVQPQHF	TGTGCCAGCAGTGGGGTCGTTCAGCCCCAGCATTTT